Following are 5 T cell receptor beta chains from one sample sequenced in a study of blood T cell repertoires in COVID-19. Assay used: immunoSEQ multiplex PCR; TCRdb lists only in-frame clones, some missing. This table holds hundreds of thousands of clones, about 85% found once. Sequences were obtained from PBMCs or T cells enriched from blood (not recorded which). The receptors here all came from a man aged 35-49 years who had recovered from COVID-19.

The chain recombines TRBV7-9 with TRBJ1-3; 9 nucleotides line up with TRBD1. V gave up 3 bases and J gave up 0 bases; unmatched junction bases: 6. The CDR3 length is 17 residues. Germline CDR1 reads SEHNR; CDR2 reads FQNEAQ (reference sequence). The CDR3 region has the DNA TGTGCCAGCAGCTTCGGAGGACAGGGGTACTCTGGAAACACCATATATTTT. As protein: CASSFGGQGYSGNTIYF.

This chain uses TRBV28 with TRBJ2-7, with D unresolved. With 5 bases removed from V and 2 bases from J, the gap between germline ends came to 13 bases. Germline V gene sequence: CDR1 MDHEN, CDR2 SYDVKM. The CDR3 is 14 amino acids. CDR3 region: CASSLYSAPYEQYF. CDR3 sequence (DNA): TGTGCCAGCAGTCTCTACAGTGCCCCCTACGAGCAGTACTTC.

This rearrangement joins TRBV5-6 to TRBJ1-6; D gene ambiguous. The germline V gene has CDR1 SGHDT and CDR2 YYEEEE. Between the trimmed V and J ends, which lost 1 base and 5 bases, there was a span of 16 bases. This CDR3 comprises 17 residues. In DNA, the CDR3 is TGTGCCAGCAGCTTGATAATGATGGGCGGGAATAATTCACCCCTCCACTTT. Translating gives CASSLIMMGGNNSPLHF.

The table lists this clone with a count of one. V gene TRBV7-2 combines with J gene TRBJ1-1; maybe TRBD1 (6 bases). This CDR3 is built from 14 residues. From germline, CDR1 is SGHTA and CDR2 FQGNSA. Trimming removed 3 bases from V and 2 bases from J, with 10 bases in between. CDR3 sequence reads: CASSFSGVNTEAFF. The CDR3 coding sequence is TGTGCCAGCAGCTTTTCAGGGGTAAACACTGAAGCTTTCTTT.

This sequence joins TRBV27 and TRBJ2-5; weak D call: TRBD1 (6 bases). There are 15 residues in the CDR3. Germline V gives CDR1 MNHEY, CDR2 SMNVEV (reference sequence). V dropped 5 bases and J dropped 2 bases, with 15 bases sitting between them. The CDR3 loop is CASSTETGSQETQYF. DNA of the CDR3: TGTGCCAGCAGTACCGAGACAGGTTCTCAAGAGACCCAGTACTTC.